The source of this TCR beta chain is a study of beta chain features in type 1 diabetes. Expressed TCRB transcripts were sequenced, since all the RNA that had been isolated was reverse transcribed. Sequencing used immunoSEQ multiplex PCR; TCRdb keeps in-frame clones, though not all of them. Of 500,000 to 850,000 clones listed, around 15% were seen once; the top ten hold just under 0.04%. Study outcomes and limitations: A definitive answer on HLA type influencing TCRB rearrangement was not reached here. The naive, central memory and Treg TCRB repertoires looked more alike in patients than they did in healthy donors. Type 1 diabetes patients showed a moderate but significant shortening of TCRB CDR3s in all four CD4+ subsets. Patients and controls would share equally any PCR tilt toward shorter templates.

This clone was counted a few times. Its antigen remains unknown. Trimming shortened V by 11 bases and J by 3 bases, and 11 bases separated the two germline ends. Germline values: CDR1 LNHDA, CDR2 SQIVND (reference sequence). This CDR3 has 12 residues. Only one heparinised blood draw was taken per donor, and its volume averaged roughly 120 mL. The chain has TRBV19 and TRBJ1-3; D remains unclear. Sample: naive CD4+ T cells from blood. This TCR derives from a man aged 18 to 30 with type 1 diabetes. The CDR3 reads CAGGDRGNTIYF. The CDR3 nucleotides read TGTGCCGGAGGAGACCGTGGAAACACCATATATTTT.